Listed below are T cell receptor beta chains from one sample, sequenced in a study of T cells in Graves' hyperthyroidism and ophthalmopathy. TCRdb reanalysed the multiplex PCR reads using MiXCR and keeps one entry per CDR3 protein. The sample lists around 760,000 distinct CDR3 sequences, 35% occurring once. Sequenced: blood. The receptor source for this set is a woman aged 40 to 55 with Graves' hyperthyroidism. The CDR3 runs from the conserved cysteine through the conserved F or W. The order of the fields is D gene, V gene, clone size, J gene, CDR3 length, CDR3 protein, CDR3 DNA. A D gene is named only where the DNA matches it firmly. Only some rows state a clone size, as once, few, many or a class for expanded clones.

d_gene: TRBD1
v_gene: TRBV29-1
abundance: NA
j_gene: TRBJ1-1
len: 13
CDR3aa: CSRTTGMNTEAFF
CDR3nt: TGCAGCAGAACGACAGGGATGAACACTGAAGCTTTCTTT

d_gene: TRBD2
v_gene: TRBV25-1
abundance: NA
j_gene: TRBJ2-7
len: 14
CDR3aa: CASSELAEVNEQYF
CDR3nt: TGTGCCAGCAGTGAACTAGCGGAAGTCAATGAGCAGTACTTC

d_gene: TRBD1
v_gene: TRBV6-5
abundance: few
j_gene: TRBJ1-6
len: 15
CDR3aa: CASRPTGTDNSPLHF
CDR3nt: TGTGCCAGCAGACCGACCGGGACAGATAATTCACCCCTCCACTTT

d_gene: NA
v_gene: TRBV25-1
abundance: many
j_gene: TRBJ1-2
len: 15
CDR3aa: CASSELRGLSYGYTF
CDR3nt: TGTGCCAGCAGTGAATTAAGAGGGTTAAGCTATGGCTACACCTTC

d_gene: NA
v_gene: TRBV7-8
abundance: many
j_gene: TRBJ1-1
len: 13
CDR3aa: CASSSLSNTEAFF
CDR3nt: TGTGCCAGCAGCTCCCTTTCGAACACTGAAGCTTTCTTT

d_gene: TRBD1
v_gene: TRBV9
abundance: NA
j_gene: TRBJ1-6
len: 15
CDR3aa: CASSRRTGGRSPLHF
CDR3nt: TGTGCCAGCAGCCGTCGGACAGGGGGACGGTCACCCCTCCACTTT

d_gene: TRBD2
v_gene: TRBV9
abundance: NA
j_gene: TRBJ2-2
len: 14
CDR3aa: CASSGGLEGGELFF
CDR3nt: TGTGCCAGCAGCGGGGGACTAGAAGGCGGGGAGCTGTTTTTT

d_gene: NA
v_gene: TRBV7-2
abundance: NA
j_gene: TRBJ1-5
len: 15
CDR3aa: CASSDAPYSNQPQHF
CDR3nt: TGTGCCAGCAGCGATGCACCCTATAGCAATCAGCCCCAGCATTTT

d_gene: TRBD1
v_gene: TRBV9
abundance: NA
j_gene: TRBJ2-7
len: 13
CDR3aa: CASSVGTGYTQYF
CDR3nt: TGTGCCAGCAGCGTAGGGACAGGGTATACGCAGTACTTC

d_gene: NA
v_gene: TRBV6-2/TRBV6-3
abundance: many
j_gene: TRBJ1-2
len: 12
CDR3aa: CASNYGAYGYTF
CDR3nt: TGTGCCAGCAACTACGGCGCCTATGGCTACACCTTC

d_gene: TRBD1
v_gene: TRBV2
abundance: many
j_gene: TRBJ1-5
len: 14
CDR3aa: CARGDRETNQPQHF
CDR3nt: TGTGCCAGGGGGGACAGGGAGACGAATCAGCCCCAGCATTTT